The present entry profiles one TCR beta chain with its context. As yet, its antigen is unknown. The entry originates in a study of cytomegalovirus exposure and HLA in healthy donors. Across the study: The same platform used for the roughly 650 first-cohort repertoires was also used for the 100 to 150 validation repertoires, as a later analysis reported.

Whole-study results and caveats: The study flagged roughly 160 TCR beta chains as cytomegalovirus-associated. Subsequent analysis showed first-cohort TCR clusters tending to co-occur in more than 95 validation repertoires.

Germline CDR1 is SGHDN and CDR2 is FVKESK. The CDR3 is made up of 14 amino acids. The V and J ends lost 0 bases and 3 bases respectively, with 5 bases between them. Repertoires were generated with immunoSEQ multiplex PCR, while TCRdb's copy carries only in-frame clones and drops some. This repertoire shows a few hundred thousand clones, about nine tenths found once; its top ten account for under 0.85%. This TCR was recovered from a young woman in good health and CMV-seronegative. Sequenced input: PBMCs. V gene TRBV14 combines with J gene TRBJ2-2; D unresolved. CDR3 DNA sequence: TGTGCCAGCAGCCAAGAACGGTACACCGGGGAGCTGTTTTTT. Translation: CASSQERYTGELFF.